These 5 T cell receptor beta chains share one sample of origin, sequenced in a study of blood T cell repertoires in COVID-19. Some clones are missing from TCRdb's copy, which holds only in-frame ones; the method was immunoSEQ multiplex PCR. This sample has about 76,000 clones, with around 88% found just once. The sample was peripheral blood. These receptors were taken from a man aged 25 to 40 with acute or convalescent COVID-19.

The chain combines TRBV4-1 with TRBJ1-2; the match to TRBD1 covers 7 bases. J was trimmed by 6 bases and V by 0 bases; bases with no gene match: 7. Per germline, CDR1 MGHRA and CDR2 YSYEKL. CDR3 size: 15 residues. The CDR3 DNA is TGCGCCAGCAGCCAAGAGAGAGCAACAGGGGATGGCTACACCTTC. Translated: CASSQERATGDGYTF.

The chain recombines TRBV9 with TRBJ2-7, with 7 bases that match TRBD1. There are 14 residues in the CDR3. Trimming at V came to 3 bases and at J to 2 bases, leaving 5 bases not matched to a gene. Germline CDR1 reads SGDLS; CDR2 reads YYNGEE. The CDR3 bases are TGTGCCAGCAGCGCTGCGCAGGGGGCCTACGAGCAGTACTTC. Translating it yields CASSAAQGAYEQYF.

The V call is TRBV6-6, the J call TRBJ2-7; 9 bases line up with TRBD1. This CDR3 spans 14 amino acids. The germline gives CDR1 MNHNY, CDR2 SVGAGI (reference sequence). V lost 6 bases, J lost 5 bases, and 8 bases stayed unmatched. CDR3 DNA sequence: TGTGCCAGCAGCTTAACGGGACAGGGTAACGAGCAGTACTTC. Its translation: CASSLTGQGNEQYF.

The J gene is TRBJ2-7, the V gene TRBV19; 9 bases are a match to TRBD2. The germline CDR1 and CDR2 sequences are LNHDA and SQIVND (reference sequence). CDR3 length: 15 amino acids. J was trimmed by 5 bases and V by 5 bases; bases with no gene match: 10. The CDR3 DNA follows: TGTGCCAGTAGTCGTTTAGCGGGAGTCATGAACGAGCAGTACTTC. Protein product: CASSRLAGVMNEQYF.

The CDR3 DNA follows: TGTGCCAGCAGCTTGATCCCCCAGGGGACCTACGAGCAGTACTTC. Protein product: CASSLIPQGTYEQYF. The chain combines TRBV5-6 with TRBJ2-7; D is possibly TRBD1 (6 bases). The ends were cut back, 1 base at V and 2 bases at J, with 13 bases in the middle. This CDR3 spans 15 amino acids. Germline CDR1 SGHDT, CDR2 YYEEEE.